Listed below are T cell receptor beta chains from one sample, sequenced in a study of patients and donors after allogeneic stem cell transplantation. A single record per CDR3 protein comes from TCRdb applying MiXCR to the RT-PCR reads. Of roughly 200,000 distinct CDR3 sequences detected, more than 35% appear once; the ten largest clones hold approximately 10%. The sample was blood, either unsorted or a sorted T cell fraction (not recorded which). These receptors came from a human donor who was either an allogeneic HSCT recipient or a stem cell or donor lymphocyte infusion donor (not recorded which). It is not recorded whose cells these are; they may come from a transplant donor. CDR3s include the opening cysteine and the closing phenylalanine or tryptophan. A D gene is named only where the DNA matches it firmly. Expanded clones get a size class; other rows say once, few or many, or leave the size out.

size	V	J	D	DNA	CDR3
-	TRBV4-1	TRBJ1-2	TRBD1	TGCGCCAGCAGCCCTAAGGGGACAGGGACCGGCTACACCTTC	CASSPKGTGTGYTF
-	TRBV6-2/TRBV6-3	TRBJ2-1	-	TGTGCCAGCAGTCTCCTCAAGGCCAATGAGCAGTTCTTC	CASSLLKANEQFF
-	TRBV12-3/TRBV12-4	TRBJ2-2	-	TGTGCCAGCAGTCCACGGACAGCCAACACCGGGGAGCTGTTTTTT	CASSPRTANTGELFF
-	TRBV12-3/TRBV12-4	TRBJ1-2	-	TGTGCCAGCAGTCCCGAGACAGGATCTGGCTACACCTTC	CASSPETGSGYTF
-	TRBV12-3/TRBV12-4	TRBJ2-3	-	TGTGCCGTAGTGCAGGATAGCACAGATACGCAGTATTTT	CAVVQDSTDTQYF
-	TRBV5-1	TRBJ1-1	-	TGCGCCAGCAGTAGCGATGCCCCGGGCACTGAAGCTTTCTTT	CASSSDAPGTEAFF
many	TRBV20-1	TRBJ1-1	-	TGCAGTGCTTCCCTCCTGGGGACTGAAGCTTTCTTT	CSASLLGTEAFF
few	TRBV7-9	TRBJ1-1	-	TGTGCCAGCAGCTTAGTGGTAACTGAAGCTTTCTTT	CASSLVVTEAFF
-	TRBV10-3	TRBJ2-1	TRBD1	TGTGCCATCAGTGATCCGGGACAGGCCTACAATGAGCAGTTCTTC	CAISDPGQAYNEQFF
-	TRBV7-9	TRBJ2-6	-	TGTGCCAGCAGCTTAGATGGGGAGGTTCTCTCTGGGGCCAACGTCCTGACTTTC	CASSLDGEVLSGANVLTF
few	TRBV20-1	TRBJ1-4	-	TGCAGTGCGGCTACAGGCGTTCGAAATGAAAAACTGTTTTTT	CSAATGVRNEKLFF
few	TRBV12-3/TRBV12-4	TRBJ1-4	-	TGTGCCAGCAGAAGGGCGGGACGGTCTAATGAAAAACTGTTTTTT	CASRRAGRSNEKLFF
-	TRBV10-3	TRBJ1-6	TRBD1	TGTGCCATCAGTCCCAGAGCCGGGACAGGACATTCACCCCTCCACTTT	CAISPRAGTGHSPLHF
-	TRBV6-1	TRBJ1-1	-	TGTGCCAGCAGTGAAGTGCGGGGGGCGAGGACTGAAGCTTTCTTT	CASSEVRGARTEAFF
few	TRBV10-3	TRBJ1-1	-	TGTGCCATCAGTGCGGAGGCGGCCAACACTGAAGCTTTCTTT	CAISAEAANTEAFF
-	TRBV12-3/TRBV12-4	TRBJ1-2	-	TGTGCCAGCAGTTACCGTGGGGCCGGGGAGGACTATGGCTACACCTTC	CASSYRGAGEDYGYTF
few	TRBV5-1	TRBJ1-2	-	TGCGCCAGCAGCTTGACAGGTAGAGAATGGAGCTACACCTTC	CASSLTGREWSYTF
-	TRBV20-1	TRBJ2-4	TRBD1	TGCAGTGGGTTCCGGGACAGTTTAAACATTCAGTACTTC	CSGFRDSLNIQYF
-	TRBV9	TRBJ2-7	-	TGTGCCAGCAGCGTTGGAGCTTCACCCTACGAGCAGTACTTC	CASSVGASPYEQYF
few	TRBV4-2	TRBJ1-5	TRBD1	TGTGCCAGCAGCCAATCACAGGGGCAGCCCCAGCATTTT	CASSQSQGQPQHF
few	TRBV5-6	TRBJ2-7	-	TGTGCCAGCAGCTTGGGACCACCCGGTTCCTACGAGCAGTACTTC	CASSLGPPGSYEQYF
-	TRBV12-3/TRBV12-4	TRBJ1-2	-	TGTGCCACCCGCCGGGCTAACTATGGCTACACCTTC	CATRRANYGYTF
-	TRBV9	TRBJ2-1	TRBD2	TGTGCCAGCAGCCCGGGACTAGCGGGGAACTACAATGAGCAGTTCTTC	CASSPGLAGNYNEQFF
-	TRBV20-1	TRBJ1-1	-	TGCAGTGCTAGAGCCAGGGTGGATGAAGCTTTCTTT	CSARARVDEAFF
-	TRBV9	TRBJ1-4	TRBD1	TGTGCCAGCAGCGTAGGACAGGGGGCCAGGGAAAAACTGTTTTTT	CASSVGQGAREKLFF
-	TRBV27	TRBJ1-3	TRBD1	TGTGCCAGCAGGAGAGACAGGGGCGCAAACACCATATATTTT	CASRRDRGANTIYF
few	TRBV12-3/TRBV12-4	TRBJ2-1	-	TGTGCCAGCAGCCCTACCCTATATGAGCAGTTCTTC	CASSPTLYEQFF
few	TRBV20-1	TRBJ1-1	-	TGCAGTGCTAGACCCAGGGCGGACACTGAAGCTTTCTTT	CSARPRADTEAFF
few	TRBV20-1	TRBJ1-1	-	TGCAGTGCGACCCGACAGGTTATGAACACTGAAGCTTTCTTT	CSATRQVMNTEAFF
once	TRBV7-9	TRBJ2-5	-	TGTGCCAGCAGCTCACAGGGGACTCAAGAGACCCAGTACTTC	CASSSQGTQETQYF